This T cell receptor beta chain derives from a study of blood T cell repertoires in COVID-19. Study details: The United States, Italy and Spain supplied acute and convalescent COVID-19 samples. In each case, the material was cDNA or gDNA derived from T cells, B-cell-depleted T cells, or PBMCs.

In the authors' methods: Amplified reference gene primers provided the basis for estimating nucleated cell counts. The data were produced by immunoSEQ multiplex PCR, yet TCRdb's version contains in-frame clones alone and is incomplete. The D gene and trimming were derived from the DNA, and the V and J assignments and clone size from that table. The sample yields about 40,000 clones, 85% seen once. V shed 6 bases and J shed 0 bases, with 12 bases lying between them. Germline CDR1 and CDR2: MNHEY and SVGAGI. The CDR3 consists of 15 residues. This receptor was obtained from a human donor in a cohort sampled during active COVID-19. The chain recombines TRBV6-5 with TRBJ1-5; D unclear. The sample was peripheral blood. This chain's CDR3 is CASRLEQYSNQPQHF. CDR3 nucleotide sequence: TGTGCCAGCAGACTCGAACAGTATAGCAATCAGCCCCAGCATTTT.